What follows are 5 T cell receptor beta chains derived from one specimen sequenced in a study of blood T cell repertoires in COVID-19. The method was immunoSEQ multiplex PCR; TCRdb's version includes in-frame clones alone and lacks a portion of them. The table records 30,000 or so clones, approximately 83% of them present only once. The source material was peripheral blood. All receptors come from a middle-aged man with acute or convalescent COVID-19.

The CDR3 loop reads CASSFRQGSMIGYTF. CDR3 in DNA: TGTGCCAGCAGTTTCCGACAGGGCTCTATGATTGGCTACACCTTC. The rearrangement uses TRBV27 and TRBJ1-2; 7 bases are shared with TRBD1. After removal of 3 bases from V and 7 bases from J, the junction contained 11 bases not matched to a gene. The CDR3 is 15 residues long. The germline gives CDR1 MNHEY, CDR2 SMNVEV (reference sequence).

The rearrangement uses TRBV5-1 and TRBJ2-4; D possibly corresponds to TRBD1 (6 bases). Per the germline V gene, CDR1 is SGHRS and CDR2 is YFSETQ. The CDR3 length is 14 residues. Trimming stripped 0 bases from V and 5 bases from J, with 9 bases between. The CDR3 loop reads CASSLGQGQNIQYF. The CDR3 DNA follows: TGCGCCAGCAGCTTGGGGCAGGGGCAAAACATTCAGTACTTC.

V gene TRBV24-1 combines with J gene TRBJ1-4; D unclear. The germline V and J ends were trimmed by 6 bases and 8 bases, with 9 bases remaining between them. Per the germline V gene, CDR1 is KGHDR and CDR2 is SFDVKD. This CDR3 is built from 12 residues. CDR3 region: CATSRRGEKLFF. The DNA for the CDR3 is TGTGCCACCAGTCGCCGAGGGGAAAAACTGTTTTTT.

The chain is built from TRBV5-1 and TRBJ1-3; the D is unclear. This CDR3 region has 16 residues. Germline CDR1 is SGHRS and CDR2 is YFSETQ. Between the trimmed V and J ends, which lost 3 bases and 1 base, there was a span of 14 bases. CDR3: CASSWIGGGSGNTIYF. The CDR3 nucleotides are TGCGCCAGCAGCTGGATCGGCGGTGGGTCTGGAAACACCATATATTTT.

CDR3 nucleotide sequence: TGCGCCAGCAGCCAAGAGGAGGGTTACGTCTATGGCTACACCTTC. Its protein is CASSQEEGYVYGYTF. The gene calls are TRBV4-1 and TRBJ1-2; D gene unclear. Looked up from germline, CDR1 is MGHRA and CDR2 is YSYEKL. V shed 0 bases and J shed 4 bases, with 12 bases lying between them. There are 15 residues in the CDR3.